The clone carrying this T cell receptor (beta chain) has at least ten counts. The antigen remains undetermined. MiXCR, applied by TCRdb to the multiplex PCR reads, yields one record per CDR3 protein. The table records over 100,000 distinct CDR3 sequences, more than 20% of them present only once. These data come from a study of breast tumors, draining lymph nodes, adjacent tissues. Regarding the study as a whole: Luminal-like breast cancer showed significantly higher tumor–nontumor repertoire similarity than basal-like. Tumor repertoires ranked between lymph nodes and nontumor tissue in diversity, with V and J gene preferences.

Samples came from axillary lymph nodes draining the breast cancer. This sequence was found in a female donor with breast cancer. Some clones in this sample may be carry-over from other donors' samples. The sample was axillary lymph node tissue.

Here the CDR3 DNA reads TGTGCCAGCAGTAACAGACAGGGTGGCACGCAGTATTTT. This sequence encodes CASSNRQGGTQYF. V usage is TRBV7-6 and J usage is TRBJ2-3; 7 bases match TRBD1. The V and J ends lost 6 bases and 9 bases, in that order; junction bases with no gene match: 9. The CDR3 extends over 13 amino acids. The germline gives CDR1 SGHVS, CDR2 FNYEAQ.